A selection of T cell receptor beta chains follows, all from one sample in a study of identical twins. TCRdb fed the 5' RACE reads into MiXCR, producing one record per CDR3 protein. This sample yields around 1.7 million distinct CDR3 sequences, of which 25% to 35% are seen a single time; around 0.25% belongs to the top ten. Input material: cord blood. These receptors were collected from a newborn girl in good health. Each CDR3 is given with its conserved first and last residue. The order of the fields is CDR3 length, clone size, V gene, D gene, J gene, CDR3 protein, CDR3 DNA. A D gene is named only where the DNA matches it firmly. The size field is filled for only some rows; it gives once, few, many or a size class.

>15|few|TRBV3-1|NA|TRBJ2-7
CASSQAGVGNYEQYF
TGTGCCAGCAGCCAGGCAGGTGTGGGCAACTACGAGCAGTACTTC
>15|few|TRBV10-3|NA|TRBJ2-7
CAISGRQGWGSEQYF
TGTGCCATCAGTGGCCGCCAGGGGTGGGGTTCCGAGCAGTACTTC
>15|NA|TRBV7-2|NA|TRBJ1-6
CASSLEVSGHSPLHF
TGTGCCAGCAGCTTAGAGGTATCAGGGCACTCACCCCTCCACTTT
>16|few|TRBV11-1|NA|TRBJ2-1
CASSHNSGTRIDEQFF
TGTGCCAGCAGCCATAATTCCGGGACGAGAATCGATGAGCAGTTCTTC
>13|NA|TRBV30|NA|TRBJ1-1
CAWSVSRDKEAFF
TGTGCCTGGAGTGTATCCAGGGACAAGGAAGCTTTCTTT
>15|few|TRBV20-1|TRBD2|TRBJ2-3
CSARDLSGGADTQYF
TGCAGTGCTAGAGATCTAAGCGGGGGGGCAGATACGCAGTATTTT
>15|few|TRBV12-3/TRBV12-4|TRBD1|TRBJ1-1
CASSRPGQGITEAFF
TGTGCCAGCAGTCGACCGGGACAGGGAATCACTGAAGCTTTCTTT
>14|few|TRBV7-2|NA|TRBJ1-1
CASSLAQGVTEAFF
TGTGCCAGCAGCTTAGCACAGGGAGTCACTGAAGCTTTCTTT
>16|once|TRBV3-1|TRBD2|TRBJ2-7
CASSLLPGTNSYEQYF
TGTGCCAGCAGCCTTTTGCCCGGGACTAACTCCTACGAGCAGTACTTC
>15|many|TRBV7-2|NA|TRBJ2-3
CASSLNSRATDTQYF
TGTGCCAGCAGCTTAAATAGCAGAGCCACAGATACGCAGTATTTT
>14|few|TRBV29-1|TRBD1|TRBJ1-1
CSVGSGQLNTEAFF
TGCAGCGTTGGGTCGGGACAGCTGAACACTGAAGCTTTCTTT
>16|NA|TRBV28|TRBD2|TRBJ2-7
CASSLIAGGSSYEQYF
TGTGCCAGCAGTTTAATAGCGGGAGGCTCCTCCTACGAGCAGTACTTC
>9|few|TRBV6-6|NA|TRBJ2-3
CASGATQYF
TGTGCCAGCGGGGCGACGCAGTATTTT
>13|few|TRBV2|TRBD1|TRBJ2-7
CASKAGTGYEQYF
TGTGCCAGCAAGGCCGGGACAGGGTACGAGCAGTACTTC
>15|NA|TRBV7-9|NA|TRBJ1-1
CASSLGHGARTEAFF
TGTGCCAGCAGCTTAGGCCATGGGGCGCGGACTGAAGCTTTCTTT
>15|few|TRBV20-1|NA|TRBJ1-5
CSARLGGYSNQPQHF
TGCAGTGCTAGACTGGGAGGTTATAGCAATCAGCCCCAGCATTTT
>14|few|TRBV20-1|NA|TRBJ1-1
CSAREGGLNTEAFF
TGCAGTGCTAGAGAAGGGGGGCTGAACACTGAAGCTTTCTTT
>12|NA|TRBV30|NA|TRBJ2-1
CAWSWKHNEQFF
TGTGCCTGGAGTTGGAAGCACAATGAGCAGTTCTTC
>16|NA|TRBV6-2/TRBV6-3|NA|TRBJ2-1
CASSYSTGSTYNEQFF
TGTGCCAGCAGTTACTCGACGGGGTCCACCTACAATGAGCAGTTCTTC
>13|NA|TRBV5-1|NA|TRBJ2-1
CASSPPNTIAQFF
TGCGCCAGCAGCCCTCCGAATACCATTGCGCAGTTCTTC
>14|NA|TRBV6-6|NA|TRBJ1-6
CASSLLDHNSPLHF
TGTGCCAGCAGTTTATTAGACCATAATTCACCCCTCCACTTT
>13|NA|TRBV6-1|TRBD1|TRBJ1-1
CASSEEWTGKAFF
TGTGCCAGCAGTGAAGAGTGGACAGGGAAGGCTTTCTTT
>15|many|TRBV10-2|NA|TRBJ2-3
CASSVSRASTDTQYF
TGCGCCAGCAGTGTATCTAGGGCTAGCACAGATACGCAGTATTTT
>14|NA|TRBV20-1|NA|TRBJ2-7
CSAREGSLSYEQYF
TGCAGTGCTAGAGAGGGGTCCCTCTCCTACGAGCAGTACTTC
>14|NA|TRBV25-1|TRBD2|TRBJ2-3
CASSVLAGTGTQYF
TGTGCCAGCAGTGTACTAGCGGGGACGGGTACGCAGTATTTT
>15|few|TRBV10-3|NA|TRBJ2-7
CAIGGDPPRTYEQYF
TGTGCCATCGGGGGAGACCCACCTAGAACCTACGAGCAGTACTTC
>14|few|TRBV11-1|NA|TRBJ1-2
CASSLGAGTEGYTF
TGTGCCAGCAGCTTAGGCGCAGGGACGGAGGGCTACACCTTC
>15|NA|TRBV9|TRBD1|TRBJ2-7
CASSLRTGEGYEQYF
TGTGCCAGCAGCCTTAGGACAGGGGAGGGATACGAGCAGTACTTC
>16|NA|TRBV14|TRBD2|TRBJ2-3
CASSLRLAGSADTQYF
TGTGCCAGCAGCCTAAGACTAGCGGGTTCGGCAGATACGCAGTATTTT
>15|few|TRBV28|NA|TRBJ2-2
CASSPHSGNTGELFF
TGTGCCAGCAGTCCCCATAGCGGGAACACCGGGGAGCTGTTTTTT
>17|NA|TRBV5-1|TRBD2|TRBJ2-1
CASSALTSGGSNNEQFF
TGCGCCAGCAGCGCACTCACTAGCGGGGGCTCTAACAATGAGCAGTTCTTC
>16|NA|TRBV15|TRBD1|TRBJ1-5
CATSRTDRVLGQPQHF
TGTGCCACCAGCAGAACCGACAGGGTCCTCGGTCAGCCCCAGCATTTT
>16|NA|TRBV20-1|NA|TRBJ2-3
CSARTGLPRSTDTQYF
TGCAGTGCTAGAACGGGACTTCCTCGTAGCACAGATACGCAGTATTTT
>16|few|TRBV2|TRBD1|TRBJ2-2
CASSPRQGVLAGELFF
TGTGCCAGCAGCCCCAGACAGGGGGTCCTCGCCGGGGAGCTGTTTTTT
>13|few|TRBV12-5|TRBD2|TRBJ2-2
CASGLAGTGELFF
TGTGCTAGTGGACTAGCGGGCACCGGGGAGCTGTTTTTT
>14|few|TRBV6-4|NA|TRBJ2-3
CASSDSPRVDTQYF
TGTGCCAGCAGTGACTCACCCAGGGTGGATACGCAGTATTTT
>13|NA|TRBV20-1|TRBD2|TRBJ2-7
CSASSGTNYEQYF
TGCAGTGCCTCTAGCGGGACCAACTACGAGCAGTACTTC
>22|once|TRBV27|TRBD2|TRBJ2-1
CASSLLGTRDTLAGGLWHEQFF
TGTGCCAGCAGTTTATTGGGAACTAGGGATACGCTAGCGGGAGGGCTGTGGCATGAGCAGTTCTTC
>14|many|TRBV7-9|TRBD1|TRBJ1-2
CASSLGSRGIGYTF
TGTGCCAGCAGCTTAGGTTCCAGGGGGATCGGCTACACCTTC
>16|NA|TRBV5-1|TRBD2|TRBJ2-4
CASSFFTGGYKNIQYF
TGCGCCAGCAGCTTTTTTACGGGAGGCTACAAAAACATTCAGTACTTC
>15|few|TRBV4-2|NA|TRBJ1-4
CASSPTPDRKGKLFF
TGTGCCAGCAGCCCCACCCCCGACAGGAAGGGAAAACTGTTTTTT
>11|NA|TRBV7-2|NA|TRBJ2-7
CASTVYNEQYF
TGTGCCAGCACGGTTTACAATGAGCAGTACTTC
>13|NA|TRBV20-1|NA|TRBJ1-5
CSAPTAAGQPQHF
TGCAGTGCTCCGACAGCGGCGGGGCAGCCCCAGCATTTT
>12|NA|TRBV29-1|TRBD1|TRBJ2-7
CSVRQGVSEQYF
TGCAGCGTCCGACAGGGGGTTAGCGAGCAGTACTTC
>16|NA|TRBV5-1|NA|TRBJ2-5
CASSLVEGRPQETQYF
TGCGCCAGCAGCTTGGTAGAGGGTCGGCCTCAAGAGACCCAGTACTTC
>15|NA|TRBV28|TRBD2|TRBJ2-1
CASSLAGTQYNEQFF
TGTGCCAGCAGTCTAGCGGGAACGCAATACAATGAGCAGTTCTTC
>15|few|TRBV29-1|TRBD1|TRBJ1-2
CSVEARDRAPYGYTF
TGCAGCGTTGAAGCCCGGGACAGGGCCCCCTATGGCTACACCTTC
>14|NA|TRBV29-1|TRBD1|TRBJ2-2
CSVDRTGYTGELFF
TGCAGCGTTGATAGGACAGGGTATACCGGGGAGCTGTTTTTT
>16|once|TRBV7-9|NA|TRBJ2-7
CASSPVMGGPYNEQYF
TGTGCCAGCAGCCCCGTGATGGGCGGACCGTACAATGAGCAGTACTTC